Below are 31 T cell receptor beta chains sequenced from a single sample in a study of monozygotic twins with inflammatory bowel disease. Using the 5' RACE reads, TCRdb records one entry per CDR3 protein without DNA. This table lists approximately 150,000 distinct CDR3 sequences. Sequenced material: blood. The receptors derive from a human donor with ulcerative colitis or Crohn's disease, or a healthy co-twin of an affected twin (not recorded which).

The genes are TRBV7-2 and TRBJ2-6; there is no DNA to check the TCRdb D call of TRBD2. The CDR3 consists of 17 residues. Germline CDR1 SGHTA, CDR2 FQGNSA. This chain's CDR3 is CASSSRQWRAGANVLTF.

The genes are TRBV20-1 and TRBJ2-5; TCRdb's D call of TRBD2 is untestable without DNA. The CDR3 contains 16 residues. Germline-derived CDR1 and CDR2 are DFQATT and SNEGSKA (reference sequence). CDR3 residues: CSAGDHSGGFQETQYF.

CDR3 residues: CSARDLGRVGGLETQYF. V usage is TRBV20-1 and J usage is TRBJ2-5; the D call of TRBD2 rests on TCRdb alone, since no DNA is present to check it. The length of the CDR3 is 17 residues. Germline V lookup: CDR1 DFQATT, CDR2 SNEGSKA (reference sequence).

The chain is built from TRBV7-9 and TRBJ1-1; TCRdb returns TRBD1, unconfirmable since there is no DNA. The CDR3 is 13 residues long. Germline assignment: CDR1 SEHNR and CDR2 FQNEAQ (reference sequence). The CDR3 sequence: CASSREEGTEAFF.

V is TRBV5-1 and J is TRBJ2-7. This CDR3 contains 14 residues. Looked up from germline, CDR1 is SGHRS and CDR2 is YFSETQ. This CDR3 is CASSFPSSAYEQYF.

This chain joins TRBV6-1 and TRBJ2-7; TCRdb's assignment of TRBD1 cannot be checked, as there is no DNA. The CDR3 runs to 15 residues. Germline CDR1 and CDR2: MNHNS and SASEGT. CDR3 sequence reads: CASSVTGQGNYEQYF.

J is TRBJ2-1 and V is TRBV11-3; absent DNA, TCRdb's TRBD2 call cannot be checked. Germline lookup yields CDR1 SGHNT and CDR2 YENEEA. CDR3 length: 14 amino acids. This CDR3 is CASSSGGIQNEQFF. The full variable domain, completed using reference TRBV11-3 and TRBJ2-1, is EAGVVQSPRYKIIEKKQPVAFWCNPISGHNTLYWYLQNLGQGPELLIRYENEEAVDDSQLPKDRFSAERLKGVDSTLKIQPAELGDSAVYLCASSSGGIQNEQFFGPGTRLTVL.

CDR3 sequence: CASSPRPGADSYEQYF. The chain is built from TRBV5-5 and TRBJ2-7; TCRdb names TRBD1, which stays unverified in the absence of DNA. From germline, CDR1 is SGHKS and CDR2 YYEKEE (reference sequence). This CDR3 has 16 residues.

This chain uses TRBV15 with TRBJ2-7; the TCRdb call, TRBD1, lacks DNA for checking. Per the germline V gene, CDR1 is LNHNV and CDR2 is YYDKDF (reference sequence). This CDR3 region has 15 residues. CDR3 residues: CATSRAGTGMNEQYF.

CDR3 sequence: CSGFGGQETQYF. The chain recombines TRBV20-1 with TRBJ2-5; the TRBD1 assignment by TCRdb is unverifiable without DNA. Germline CDR1 DFQATT, CDR2 SNEGSKA (reference sequence). This CDR3 is built from 12 residues.

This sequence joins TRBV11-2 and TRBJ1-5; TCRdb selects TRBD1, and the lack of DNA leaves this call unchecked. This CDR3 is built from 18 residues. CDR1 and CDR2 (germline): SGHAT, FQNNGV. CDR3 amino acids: CASSLVGQVTYSNQPQHF.

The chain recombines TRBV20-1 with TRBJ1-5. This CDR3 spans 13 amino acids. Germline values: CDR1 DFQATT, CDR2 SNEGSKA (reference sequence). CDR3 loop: CSADVIVNQPQHF.

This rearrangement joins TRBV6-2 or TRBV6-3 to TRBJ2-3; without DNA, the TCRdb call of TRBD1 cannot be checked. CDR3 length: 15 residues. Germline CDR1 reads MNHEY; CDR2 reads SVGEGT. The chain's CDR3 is CASSYVSGGADTQYF.

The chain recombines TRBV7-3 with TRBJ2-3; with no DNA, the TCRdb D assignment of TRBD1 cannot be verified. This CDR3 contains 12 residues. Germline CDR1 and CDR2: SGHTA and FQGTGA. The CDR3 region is CASSSPWDTQYF.

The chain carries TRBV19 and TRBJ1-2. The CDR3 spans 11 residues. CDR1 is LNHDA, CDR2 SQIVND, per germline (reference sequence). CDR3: CASSIAYGYTF.

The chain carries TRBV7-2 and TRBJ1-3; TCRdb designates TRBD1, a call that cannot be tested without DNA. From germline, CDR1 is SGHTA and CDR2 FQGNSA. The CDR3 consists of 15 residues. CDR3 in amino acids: CASSTQGFSGNTIYF.

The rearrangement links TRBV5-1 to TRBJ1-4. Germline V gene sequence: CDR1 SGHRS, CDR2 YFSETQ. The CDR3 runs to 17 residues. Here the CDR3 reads CASSFFPAVITNEKLFF.

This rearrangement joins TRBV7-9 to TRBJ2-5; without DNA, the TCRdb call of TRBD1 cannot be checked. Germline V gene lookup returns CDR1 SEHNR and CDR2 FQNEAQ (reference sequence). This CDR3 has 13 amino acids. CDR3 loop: CASTYGQGKTQYF.

CDR3 protein: CASSSSPYKERGKFF. The V gene is TRBV27, the J gene TRBJ2-1; TCRdb picks TRBD2, but there is no DNA to check that call. Per germline, CDR1 MNHEY and CDR2 SMNVEV (reference sequence). The CDR3 has 15 amino acids.

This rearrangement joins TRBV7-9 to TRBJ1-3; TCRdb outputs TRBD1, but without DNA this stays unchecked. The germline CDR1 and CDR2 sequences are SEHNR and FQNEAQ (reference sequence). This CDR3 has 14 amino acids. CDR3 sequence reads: CASTNGRGGNTIYF.

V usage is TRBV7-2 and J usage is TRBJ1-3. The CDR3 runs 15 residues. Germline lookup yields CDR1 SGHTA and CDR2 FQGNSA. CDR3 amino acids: CASSLRPDGGNTIYF. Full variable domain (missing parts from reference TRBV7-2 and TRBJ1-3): GAGVSQSPSNKVTEKGKDVELRCDPISGHTALYWYRQSLGQGLEFLIYFQGNSAPDKSGLPSDRFSAERTGGSVSTLTIQRTQQEDSAVYLCASSLRPDGGNTIYFGEGSWLTVV.

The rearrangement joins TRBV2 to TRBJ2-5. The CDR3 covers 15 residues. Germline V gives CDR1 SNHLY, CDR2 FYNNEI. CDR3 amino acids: CASSERLIRQETQYF.

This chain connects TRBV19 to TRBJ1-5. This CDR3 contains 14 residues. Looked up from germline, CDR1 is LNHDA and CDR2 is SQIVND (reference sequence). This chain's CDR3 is CASRRVGSNQPQHF.

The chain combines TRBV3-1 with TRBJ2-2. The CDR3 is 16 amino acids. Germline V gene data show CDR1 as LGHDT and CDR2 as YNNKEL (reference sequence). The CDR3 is CASSPGDGPNTGELFF.

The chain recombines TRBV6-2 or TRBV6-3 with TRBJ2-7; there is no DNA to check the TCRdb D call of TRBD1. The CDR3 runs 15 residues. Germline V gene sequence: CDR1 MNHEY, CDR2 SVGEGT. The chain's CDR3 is CASRETGRRGHEQYF.

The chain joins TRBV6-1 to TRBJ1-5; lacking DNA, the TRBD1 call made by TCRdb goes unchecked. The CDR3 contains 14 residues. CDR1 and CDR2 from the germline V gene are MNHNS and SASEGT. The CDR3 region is CATQRGGTDQPQHF.

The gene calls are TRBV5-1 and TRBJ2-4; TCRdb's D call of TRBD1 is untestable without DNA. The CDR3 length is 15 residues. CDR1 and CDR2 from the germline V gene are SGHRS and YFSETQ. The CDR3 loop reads CASSLAGGTGDIQYF.

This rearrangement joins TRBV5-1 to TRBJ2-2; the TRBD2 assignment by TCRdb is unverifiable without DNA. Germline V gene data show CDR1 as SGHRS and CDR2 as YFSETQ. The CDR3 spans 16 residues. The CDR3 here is CASILTSGGPLGELFF.

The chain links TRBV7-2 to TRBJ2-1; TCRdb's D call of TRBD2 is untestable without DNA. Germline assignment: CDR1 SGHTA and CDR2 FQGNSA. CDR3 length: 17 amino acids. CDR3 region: CASSSPWTSGGRNEQFF. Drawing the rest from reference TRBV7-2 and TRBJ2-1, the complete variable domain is GAGVSQSPSNKVTEKGKDVELRCDPISGHTALYWYRQSLGQGLEFLIYFQGNSAPDKSGLPSDRFSAERTGGSVSTLTIQRTQQEDSAVYLCASSSPWTSGGRNEQFFGPGTRLTVL.

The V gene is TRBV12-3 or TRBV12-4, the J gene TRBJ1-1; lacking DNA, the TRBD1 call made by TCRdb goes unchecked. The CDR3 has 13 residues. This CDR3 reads CASSRELGTEAFF.

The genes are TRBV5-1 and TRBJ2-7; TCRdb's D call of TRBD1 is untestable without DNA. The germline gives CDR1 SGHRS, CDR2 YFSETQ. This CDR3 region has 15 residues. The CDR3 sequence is CASSLFTGSSYEQYF. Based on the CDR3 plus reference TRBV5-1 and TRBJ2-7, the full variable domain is KAGVTQTPRYLIKTRGQQVTLSCSPISGHRSVSWYQQTPGQGLQFLFEYFSETQRNKGNFPGRFSGRQFSNSRSEMNVSTLELGDSALYLCASSLFTGSSYEQYFGPGTRLTVT.